This T cell receptor (beta chain) was obtained from a study of neurological immune-mediated disorders. As healthy controls, volunteers from a blood bank in Maryland, USA, were used. Stored at -80 C, 2 million PBMCs were the source of the unsorted libraries. The cDNA was produced through 5'RACE with 10-nucleotide random UMIs. Each CDR3 protein is one row after TCRdb ran MiXCR on the 5' RACE reads. The sample has 31,000 or so distinct CDR3 sequences; approximately 4.4% are singletons. Deletions cut 4 bases from V and 4 bases from J, with 7 bases between. The V gene's germline CDR1 is SQVTM and CDR2 ANQGSEA. This CDR3 is 12 amino acids long. The table lists this clonotype with many counts.

Source material: PBMCs. V and J are TRBV29-1 and TRBJ1-4; D remains ambiguous. This clonotype was sampled from a man between 18 and 35 years old in good health. CDR3 region: CSVVSLNEKLFF. CDR3 in DNA: TGCAGCGTTGTCAGCCTTAATGAAAAACTGTTTTTT.